This T cell receptor (beta chain) was retrieved from a study of blood T cell repertoires in COVID-19. Study in general: Researchers got acute and convalescent COVID-19 samples from the United States, Italy and Spain.

Sequencing was performed with immunoSEQ multiplex PCR; in TCRdb, only in-frame clones are kept and a portion is missing. This table holds 100,000 or so clones, 87% found once. The CDR3 covers 15 residues. Per the germline V gene, CDR1 is SGHRS and CDR2 is YFSETQ. V was clipped by 0 bases and J by 4 bases, with 13 bases between them. Material for sequencing was peripheral blood. The receptor was derived from a man aged 25 to 40 in a cohort sampled during active COVID-19. This sequence joins TRBV5-1 and TRBJ1-2; D possibly corresponds to TRBD1 (5 bases). CDR3 loop: CASSLAPGVVYGYTF. CDR3 DNA: TGCGCCAGCAGCTTGGCGCCGGGGGTGGTCTATGGCTACACCTTC.